A selection of T cell receptor beta chains follows, all from one sample in a study of CD8+ T cells in alopecia areata. Profiled with immunoSEQ multiplex PCR; TCRdb holds only in-frame clones, not every one. The sample lists about 260,000 clones, 60% occurring once. The sample in question was CD4+ T cells sorted from blood, obtained at roughly week 52, from a patient treated with tofacitinib. These receptor sequences come from a human donor with alopecia areata. CDR3s leave out the opening cysteine and the closing phenylalanine or tryptophan. The size of a clone is reported for some rows only, either as once, few or many, or as a class for expanded clones.

.,TRBJ2-2,TRBV4-3,ASSQDSGFTGELF
.,TRBJ2-5,TRBV29-1,SGRGPETQY
.,TRBJ1-5,TRBV9,ASSGPYSNQPQH
.,TRBJ2-2,TRBV29-1,SVDTSENTGELF
.,TRBJ1-1,TRBV6-5,ASGIQGTEAF
.,TRBJ2-5,TRBV30,AWGRTETQY
.,TRBJ2-6,TRBV18,ASSLGQGSSGANVLT
.,TRBJ1-3,TRBV5-1,ASSLRSGTGNTIY
.,TRBJ1-1,TRBV7-2,ASTLRRGTEAF
few,TRBJ2-4,TRBV29-1,SVIPTGSNIGNIQY
.,TRBJ2-1,TRBV7-9,ASSLKGSEQF
.,TRBJ2-2,TRBV5-1,ASRQGAGELF
.,TRBJ2-5,TRBV7-9,ASSSPDSQETQY
few,TRBJ1-6,TRBV11-2,ASSLGQANNSPLH
once,TRBJ2-5,TRBV9,ASSVEAGDYQETQY
.,TRBJ1-2,TRBV7-2,ASSRRQLNYGYT
.,TRBJ2-7,TRBV14,ASSQVFYEQY
.,TRBJ2-1,TRBV4-3,ASSQHLGEQF